The 23 T cell receptor beta chains in this list originate from one sample, sequenced in a study of T cells expressing NK-cell markers. TCRdb derives one entry per CDR3 protein from the 5' RACE reads, leaving out DNA. This table holds 200,000 to 300,000 distinct CDR3 sequences. Sequencing input: blood T cells: a sorted CD56 or NKG2C T cell subset, CD4+ or CD8+ T cells, or bulk PBMC T cells (not recorded which). These receptors were taken from a man aged 18 to 30 in good health.

The chain joins TRBV15 to TRBJ1-2; TCRdb's D gene call, TRBD1, goes unchecked for lack of DNA. The CDR3 runs 15 residues. Germline CDR1 reads LNHNV; CDR2 reads YYDKDF (reference sequence). The CDR3 is CATRSGARVHYGYTF. The full variable domain, with the rest looked up from reference TRBV15 and TRBJ1-2, is DAMVIQNPRYQVTQFGKPVTLSCSQTLNHNVMYWYQQKSSQAPKLLFHYYDKDFNNEADTPDNFQSRRPNTSFCFLDIRSPGLGDTAMYLCATRSGARVHYGYTFGSGTRLTVV.

The CDR3 protein is CASRPEQETQYF. J is TRBJ2-5 and V is TRBV6-5. From germline, CDR1 is MNHEY and CDR2 SVGAGI. CDR3 length: 12 amino acids.

This sequence joins TRBV7-2 and TRBJ2-7; the TRBD2 assignment by TCRdb is unverifiable without DNA. The germline V gene encodes CDR1 SGHTA and CDR2 FQGNSA. The CDR3 has 15 residues. CDR3: CASSLAQGRLEEQYF.

V usage is TRBV15 and J usage is TRBJ2-3. The CDR3 has 15 amino acids. The V gene's germline CDR1 is LNHNV and CDR2 YYDKDF (reference sequence). The CDR3 reads CATSRDVGTTDTQYF.

CDR3 residues: CSVDSGEGSGELFF. The chain carries TRBV29-1 and TRBJ2-2; checking the TCRdb D call of TRBD1 is not possible without DNA. The CDR3 has 14 amino acids. Germline V CDR1 and CDR2: SQVTM, ANQGSEA.

The CDR3 loop is CASSLGDRDTGELFF. This chain joins TRBV12-3 or TRBV12-4 and TRBJ2-2; TCRdb proposes TRBD1, but this gene call is untestable without DNA. The CDR3 has 15 residues.

The chain uses TRBV12-3 or TRBV12-4 and TRBJ2-1; TCRdb returns TRBD2, unconfirmable since there is no DNA. CDR3 length: 17 amino acids. This chain's CDR3 is CASSLRGLAGGPGEQFF.

J is TRBJ1-2 and V is TRBV20-1. Germline CDR1 and CDR2: DFQATT and SNEGSKA (reference sequence). The CDR3 is made up of 16 amino acids. Here the CDR3 reads CSAQRIGTQANYGYTF.

The genes are TRBV20-1 and TRBJ2-1; TCRdb calls TRBD2, which cannot be checked without DNA. The CDR3 is 11 residues long. Germline loops: CDR1 DFQATT, CDR2 SNEGSKA (reference sequence). CDR3 protein: CSGSLGTKQFF.

CDR3 amino acids: CSVEKTNEQYF. V and J are TRBV29-1 and TRBJ2-7. The CDR3 is 11 amino acids. Germline V gives CDR1 SQVTM, CDR2 ANQGSEA.

V gene TRBV5-1 combines with J gene TRBJ1-1; the D call of TRBD1 rests on TCRdb alone, since no DNA is present to check it. CDR1 is SGHRS, CDR2 YFSETQ, per germline. The CDR3 runs 15 residues. CDR3 sequence: CASSPSQVANTEAFF. Full variable domain (outside the CDR3, taken from reference TRBV5-1 and TRBJ1-1): KAGVTQTPRYLIKTRGQQVTLSCSPISGHRSVSWYQQTPGQGLQFLFEYFSETQRNKGNFPGRFSGRQFSNSRSEMNVSTLELGDSALYLCASSPSQVANTEAFFGQGTRLTVV.

This chain connects TRBV12-3 or TRBV12-4 to TRBJ2-3. The CDR3 runs to 15 residues. CDR3 region: CASSLPHRNTDTQYF.

The chain carries TRBV18 and TRBJ1-5. In germline, CDR1 is KGHSH, CDR2 LQKENI. CDR3 length: 15 residues. The CDR3: CASSEDHYSNQPQHF.

The chain recombines TRBV18 with TRBJ2-7. The CDR3 loop spans 12 amino acids. CDR1 is KGHSH, CDR2 LQKENI, per germline. The chain's CDR3 is CASSPSRAEQYF.

V usage is TRBV27 and J usage is TRBJ1-6. Germline assignment: CDR1 MNHEY and CDR2 SMNVEV (reference sequence). The CDR3 spans 14 residues. The CDR3 is CASSPRNQVSPLHF.

The chain has TRBV6-5 and TRBJ2-1; the D gene TCRdb calls, TRBD2, cannot be checked with no DNA. The CDR3 loop spans 16 amino acids. Germline-derived CDR1 and CDR2 are MNHEY and SVGAGI. CDR3 region: CASSYSLAGVLNEQFF.

The chain uses TRBV4-1 and TRBJ2-3; the TRBD1 assignment by TCRdb is unverifiable without DNA. Per germline, CDR1 MGHRA and CDR2 YSYEKL. This CDR3 has 19 residues. The CDR3 protein is CASSPLPGEGVQDTDTQYF.

V and J are TRBV28 and TRBJ2-3; TCRdb's D gene call, TRBD2, goes unchecked for lack of DNA. Germline V gives CDR1 MDHEN, CDR2 SYDVKM. This CDR3 is 16 amino acids long. The CDR3 protein is CASSPWIAGAQDTQYF.

The chain recombines TRBV3-1 with TRBJ2-3; the D call from TCRdb, TRBD2, cannot be confirmed without DNA. Per the germline V gene, CDR1 is LGHDT and CDR2 is YNNKEL (reference sequence). The CDR3 has 15 amino acids. The CDR3 loop is CASSPTSRRTDTQYF.

The chain recombines TRBV9 with TRBJ2-1. CDR1 is SGDLS and CDR2 is YYNGEE in the germline V gene. The CDR3 is 13 residues long. The CDR3 is CASSVVLDNEQFF.

The rearrangement links TRBV4-3 to TRBJ2-1; the D call from TCRdb, TRBD2, cannot be confirmed without DNA. Germline-derived CDR1 and CDR2 are LGHNA and YSLEER. This CDR3 spans 15 amino acids. The CDR3 region is CASSQDLVASDEQFF.

V gene TRBV7-8 combines with J gene TRBJ2-5; TCRdb names TRBD1, which stays unverified in the absence of DNA. Germline V gene sequence: CDR1 SGHVS, CDR2 FQNEAQ. The CDR3 is 16 amino acids. CDR3: CASSVGTGGNQETQYF.

V and J are TRBV7-2 and TRBJ1-5; TCRdb calls TRBD1, which cannot be checked without DNA. Per the germline V gene, CDR1 is SGHTA and CDR2 is FQGNSA. This CDR3 region has 15 residues. CDR3 sequence: CASSLGRGRNQPQHF.